Presented here are 25 T cell receptor beta chains from one specimen sequenced in a study of beta chain features in type 1 diabetes. Expressed TCRB transcripts were sequenced because the entire RNA isolate underwent reverse transcription. Sequenced by immunoSEQ multiplex PCR; TCRdb stores in-frame clones only, minus some. The sample contains almost 350,000 clones, 15% to 20% of which appear only once. The source material was naive CD4+ T cells from blood. Every receptor here comes from a woman younger than 30 in good health.

This clone was observed a few times. V and J are TRBV5-4 and TRBJ2-1, with 9 bases that match TRBD1. The trim removed 5 bases at V and 2 bases at J, leaving 5 bases unmatched. The CDR3 contains 15 residues. Germline V lookup: CDR1 SGHNT, CDR2 YYREEE (reference sequence). CDR3 protein: CASRGGDRAYNEQFF. The CDR3 DNA sequence: TGTGCCAGCAGGGGGGGGGACAGGGCCTACAATGAGCAGTTCTTC.

The chain employs TRBV7-2 and TRBJ1-2; TRBD1 matches at 7 bases. V gave up 5 bases and J gave up 6 bases; unmatched junction bases: 6. This CDR3 comprises 13 residues. CDR1 SGHTA and CDR2 FQGNSA come from the germline V gene. The CDR3 DNA sequence: TGTGCCAGCAGCCCTCAGGGGGGAGATGGCTACACCTTC. This encodes CASSPQGGDGYTF.

CDR3 residues: CASSLVPGDTEAFF. CDR3 nucleotides: TGTGCCAGCAGCTTAGTCCCGGGGGACACTGAAGCTTTCTTT. The V gene is TRBV7-2, the J gene TRBJ1-1; D possibly corresponds to TRBD1 (5 bases). This CDR3 contains 14 residues. The V and J ends lost 1 base and 3 bases respectively, with 9 bases between them. Germline values: CDR1 SGHTA, CDR2 FQGNSA.

This clone has only a few counts. CDR3: CASRRRDTEAFF. As DNA, the CDR3 is TGTGCCAGCCGGCGCCGGGACACTGAAGCTTTCTTT. The chain has TRBV5-4 and TRBJ1-1; no reliable D call. The CDR3 totals 12 residues. V lost 7 bases to trimming and J lost 3 bases, with 10 bases between them. Germline V gives CDR1 SGHNT, CDR2 YYREEE (reference sequence).

This clone was recorded a few times. V usage is TRBV29-1 and J usage is TRBJ2-3, with D possibly being TRBD1 (6 bases). The CDR3 is 12 residues long. Germline CDR1 is SQVTM and CDR2 is ANQGSEA. CDR3 DNA: TGCAGTGCAGGGGCGATCCCAGATACGCAGTATTTT. Translated, it gives CSAGAIPDTQYF.

CDR3: CASSVSPRADSPLHF. The CDR3 DNA sequence: TGTGCCAGCAGCGTAAGCCCAAGAGCGGATTCACCCCTCCACTTT. The chain couples TRBV9 to TRBJ1-6; D gene uncertain. From germline, CDR1 is SGDLS and CDR2 YYNGEE. The CDR3 is 15 amino acids. V was pared by 1 base and J by 8 bases, with 13 bases between.

The sample holds a few counts of this clone. This sequence joins TRBV25-1 and TRBJ2-1; 7 bases align to TRBD1. CDR1 and CDR2 from the germline V gene are MGHDK and SYGVNS. The trim removed 2 bases at V and 0 bases at J, leaving 7 bases unmatched. The CDR3 loop spans 17 amino acids. The CDR3 reads CASSEDRALGSYNEQFF. The CDR3 bases are TGTGCCAGCAGTGAAGACAGGGCCCTCGGCTCCTACAATGAGCAGTTCTTC. Using reference TRBV25-1 and TRBJ2-1 for the parts outside the CDR3, the full variable domain is EADIYQTPRYLVIGTGKKITLECSQTMGHDKMYWYQQDPGMELHLIHYSYGVNSTEKGDLSSESTVSRIRTEHFPLTLESARPSHTSQYLCASSEDRALGSYNEQFFGPGTRLTVL.

There are a few counts of this clone. The chain recombines TRBV2 with TRBJ2-1, with 8 nucleotides matching TRBD2. J lost 8 bases, V lost 5 bases, and 14 bases had no gene match. This CDR3 spans 16 amino acids. Germline V gives CDR1 SNHLY, CDR2 FYNNEI. The CDR3 is CASSQQGRAGADEQFF. CDR3 coding DNA: TGTGCCAGCAGTCAACAGGGTCGAGCGGGAGCTGATGAGCAGTTCTTC.

This chain uses TRBV29-1 with TRBJ2-5, with 9 bases fitting TRBD1. Germline assignment: CDR1 SQVTM and CDR2 ANQGSEA. V was clipped by 8 bases and J by 4 bases; unmatched bases: 5. This CDR3 has 12 residues. DNA for the CDR3: TGCAGCACACCGGGACAGGGAGAGACCCAGTACTTC. It codes for CSTPGQGETQYF.

CDR3 loop: CASSTNQRGGYTF. The DNA of the CDR3 is TGTGCCAGCAGCACGAACCAGAGAGGTGGCTACACCTTC. V gene TRBV7-2 combines with J gene TRBJ1-2; no clear D. Germline V gives CDR1 SGHTA, CDR2 FQGNSA. The CDR3 length is 13 residues. The V end lost 5 bases, the J end lost 7 bases, and 14 bases lay between the germline ends.

This clone has only a few counts. This chain joins TRBV7-9 and TRBJ1-4; D is undetermined. Trimming pared 5 bases from V and 4 bases from J, leaving 5 bases between. Germline values: CDR1 SEHNR, CDR2 FQNEAQ (reference sequence). The CDR3 contains 12 residues. The CDR3, as DNA: TGTGCCAGCAGCGAGGGTAATGAAAAACTGTTTTTT. Its protein product is CASSEGNEKLFF.

This clone was recorded a few times. This chain links TRBV7-2 with TRBJ1-1, with TRBD1 matching 8 bases. After removal of 7 bases from V and 5 bases from J, the junction contained 9 bases not matched to a gene. Germline V gene lookup returns CDR1 SGHTA and CDR2 FQGNSA. The CDR3 extends over 14 amino acids. CDR3 DNA sequence: TGTGCCAGCACCGCAGACAGGGGCTGGACTGAAGCTTTCTTT. Translating it yields CASTADRGWTEAFF.

This chain links TRBV11-2 with TRBJ1-1; D may be TRBD1 (6 bases). Germline V gene data show CDR1 as SGHAT and CDR2 as FQNNGV. Trimming shortened V by 3 bases and J by 7 bases, and 15 bases separated the two germline ends. CDR3 length: 14 amino acids. The CDR3 sequence is CASSLGLQGFEAFF. DNA of the CDR3: TGTGCCAGCAGCTTGGGACTACAGGGCTTTGAAGCTTTCTTT.

This sequence joins TRBV6-1 and TRBJ1-5; 8 nucleotides match TRBD1. The V gene end was trimmed by 8 bases and the J gene end by 4 bases; junction bases not matched to a gene: 4. The germline gives CDR1 MNHNS, CDR2 SASEGT. This CDR3 has 13 amino acids. The CDR3 DNA reads as TGTGCCAGCCAAGGACAGGGTAATCAGCCCCAGCATTTT. Protein product: CASQGQGNQPQHF.

V and J are TRBV7-2 and TRBJ2-1; 10 bases match TRBD1. The CDR3 is 15 residues long. Germline CDR1 and CDR2: SGHTA and FQGNSA. V was pared by 3 bases and J by 2 bases, with 1 base of the junction left unmatched. The DNA of the CDR3 is TGTGCCAGCAGCTTTGGACAGGGGGCCTACAATGAGCAGTTCTTC. It is translated as CASSFGQGAYNEQFF.

This clone has just a few counts. V gene TRBV27 combines with J gene TRBJ2-1; 7 nucleotides agree with TRBD1. Germline loops: CDR1 MNHEY, CDR2 SMNVEV (reference sequence). This CDR3 has 16 amino acids. Trimming at V came to 7 bases and at J to 0 bases, leaving 9 bases not matched to a gene. The CDR3 spells CASNKGQPSSYNEQFF. For the CDR3, the DNA is TGTGCCAGCAACAAGGGACAGCCGAGCTCCTACAATGAGCAGTTCTTC.

This clone was observed a few times. The chain couples TRBV29-1 to TRBJ2-7; 9 nucleotides match TRBD1. The V segment lost 7 bases and the J segment 12 bases; nucleotides outside the gene matches: 10. The CDR3 is 11 amino acids. Germline V gene lookup returns CDR1 SQVTM and CDR2 ANQGSEA. The CDR3 DNA reads TGCAGCGGATCGACAGGGGGAAGCATGTACTTC. This gives the protein CSGSTGGSMYF.

This rearrangement joins TRBV27 to TRBJ2-1; a weak D match, TRBD2 (5 bases). Germline V gene sequence: CDR1 MNHEY, CDR2 SMNVEV (reference sequence). The CDR3 is made up of 13 amino acids. The ends were cut back, 3 bases at V and 4 bases at J, with 7 bases in the middle. This CDR3 is CASSFRGYNEQFF. CDR3 nucleotides: TGTGCCAGCAGTTTTCGCGGGTACAATGAGCAGTTCTTC.

The V and J genes are TRBV29-1 and TRBJ2-1; D is perhaps TRBD1 (5 bases). Germline V gene lookup returns CDR1 SQVTM and CDR2 ANQGSEA. The ends were cut back, 4 bases at V and 2 bases at J, with 9 bases in the middle. This CDR3 has 13 amino acids. In DNA form, the CDR3 reads TGCAGCGTTGGACAGTCGACCTACAATGAGCAGTTCTTC. Its protein product is CSVGQSTYNEQFF.

As for this clone: This sample includes further DNA sequences coding for the same CDR3. The CDR3 bases are TGCAGTGCTTTACAGGGAAACGAGCAGTACTTC. Residues: CSALQGNEQYF. The rearrangement joins TRBV20-1 to TRBJ2-7, with D perhaps matching TRBD1 (6 bases). The CDR3 covers 11 residues. The V end lost 5 bases, the J end lost 5 bases, and 10 bases lay between the germline ends. Germline CDR1 reads DFQATT; CDR2 reads SNEGSKA (reference sequence).

This clone was recorded a few times. The chain couples TRBV19 to TRBJ1-2; TRBD1 matches 7 bases. After removal of 8 bases from V and 6 bases from J, the junction contained 9 bases not matched to a gene. CDR3 length: 13 residues. From germline, CDR1 is LNHDA and CDR2 SQIVND (reference sequence). CDR3 nucleotides: TGTGCCAGTGAGGGACAGTTCTTCGATGGCTACACCTTC. Translated: CASEGQFFDGYTF.

The genes are TRBV15 and TRBJ2-7, with 8 bases lining up with TRBD1. J was trimmed by 0 bases and V by 1 base; bases with no gene match: 5. This CDR3 has 16 amino acids. CDR1 LNHNV and CDR2 YYDKDF come from the germline V gene (reference sequence). CDR3 protein: CATSRGGRGLSYEQYF. CDR3 nucleotide sequence: TGTGCCACCAGCAGAGGAGGCAGGGGGCTCTCCTACGAGCAGTACTTC.

This clone was observed a handful of times. V is TRBV5-6 and J is TRBJ2-2, with D uncertain. CDR3 length equals 14 residues. In germline, CDR1 is SGHDT, CDR2 YYEEEE. The V and J ends lost 0 bases and 8 bases respectively, with 11 bases between them. The CDR3 reads CASSLVLVQGELFF. CDR3 DNA: TGTGCCAGCAGCTTGGTTCTCGTTCAGGGGGAGCTGTTTTTT.

This clone showed up just a few times. This sequence joins TRBV18 and TRBJ1-1; 9 bases agree with TRBD1. This CDR3 contains 14 residues. Per germline, CDR1 KGHSH and CDR2 LQKENI. V was pared by 3 bases and J by 6 bases, with 5 bases of the junction left unmatched. The CDR3 loop reads CASSPGQGTAEAFF. The CDR3 nucleotides read TGTGCCAGCTCACCCGGACAGGGGACGGCTGAAGCTTTCTTT.

J is TRBJ2-7 and V is TRBV14, with 11 bases lining up with TRBD2. Germline CDR1 is SGHDN and CDR2 is FVKESK. The CDR3 totals 14 residues. The V segment lost 4 bases and the J segment 8 bases; nucleotides outside the gene matches: 7. The CDR3 region is CASSLRLAGSQQYF. CDR3 coding DNA: TGTGCCAGCAGCCTCCGACTAGCGGGATCCCAGCAGTACTTC. Filled out from reference TRBV14 and TRBJ2-7, the complete variable domain reads EAGVTQFPSHSVIEKGQTVTLRCDPISGHDNLYWYRRVMGKEIKFLLHFVKESKQDESGMPNNRFLAERTGGTYSTLKVQPAELEDSGVYFCASSLRLAGSQQYFGPGTRLTVT.